This TCR beta chain was recovered during a study of blood T cell repertoires in COVID-19. Details on this clone: One junction end disagrees with the germline gene, perhaps due to a read error.

TCRdb's copy holds only in-frame clones and misses some; the assay was immunoSEQ multiplex PCR. In the table there are 200,000 to 300,000 clones, 80% to 90% of which are singletons. The CDR3 is made up of 9 amino acids. Germline CDR1 reads MGHRA; CDR2 reads YSYEKL. The TCR comes from a woman older than 75 with COVID-19, enrolled during active disease. The sequenced sample consisted of peripheral blood. The chain links TRBV4-1 to TRBJ1-1; D ambiguous. In nucleotides, the CDR3 is TGCGCCAGCAGCCCAAGCCGATCGTTT. This sequence encodes CASSPSRSF.